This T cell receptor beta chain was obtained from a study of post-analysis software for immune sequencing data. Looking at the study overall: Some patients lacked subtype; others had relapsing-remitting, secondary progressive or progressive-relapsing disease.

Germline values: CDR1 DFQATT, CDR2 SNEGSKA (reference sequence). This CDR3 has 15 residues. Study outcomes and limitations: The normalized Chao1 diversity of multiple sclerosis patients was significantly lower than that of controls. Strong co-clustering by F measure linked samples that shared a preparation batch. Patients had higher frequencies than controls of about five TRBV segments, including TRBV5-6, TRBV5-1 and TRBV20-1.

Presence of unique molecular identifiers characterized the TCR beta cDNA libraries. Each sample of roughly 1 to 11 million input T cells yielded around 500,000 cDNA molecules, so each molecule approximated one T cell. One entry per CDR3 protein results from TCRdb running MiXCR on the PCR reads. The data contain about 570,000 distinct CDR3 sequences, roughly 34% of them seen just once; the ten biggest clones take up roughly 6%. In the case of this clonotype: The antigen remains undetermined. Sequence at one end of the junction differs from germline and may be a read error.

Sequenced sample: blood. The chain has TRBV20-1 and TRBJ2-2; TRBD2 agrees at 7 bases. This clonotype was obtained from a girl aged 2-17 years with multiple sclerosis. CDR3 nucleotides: TGCGGTGCTAGTAATCCGGGGGGGAACACCGGGGAGCTGTTTTTT. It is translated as CGASNPGGNTGELFF.